This T cell receptor (beta chain) originates from a study of T cells in Graves' hyperthyroidism and ophthalmopathy. Study at large: Once the initial diagnosis was made, peripheral blood was obtained before any treatment.

Regions amplified from RNA transcripts were the TCR beta CDR3 regions. HTBI primers drove first-round RT-PCR of the TCR CDR3. TCRdb reanalysed the multiplex PCR reads using MiXCR and keeps one entry per CDR3 protein. The sample lists hundreds of thousands of distinct CDR3 sequences, about 15% occurring once. Sequences were obtained from blood. The receptor's source is a woman between 45 and 65 years old with Graves' ophthalmopathy.

CDR3 region: CASSLVGLAGFGELFF. CDR3 nucleotides: TGCGCCAGCAGCTTGGTCGGCCTAGCGGGGTTCGGGGAGCTGTTTTTT. The gene calls are TRBV5-1 and TRBJ2-2; 9 bases align to TRBD2. CDR3 size: 16 residues. V dropped 0 bases and J dropped 7; count of bases not matched to a gene: 7. Germline CDR1 and CDR2: SGHRS and YFSETQ.